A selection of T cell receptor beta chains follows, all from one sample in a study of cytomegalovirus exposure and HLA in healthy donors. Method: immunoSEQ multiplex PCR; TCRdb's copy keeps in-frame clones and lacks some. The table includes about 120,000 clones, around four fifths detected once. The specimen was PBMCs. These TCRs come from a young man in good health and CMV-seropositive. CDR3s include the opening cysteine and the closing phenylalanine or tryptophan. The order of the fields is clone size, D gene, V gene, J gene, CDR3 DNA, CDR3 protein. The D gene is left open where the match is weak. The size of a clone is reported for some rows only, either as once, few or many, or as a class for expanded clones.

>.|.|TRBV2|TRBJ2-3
TGTGCCAGCAGTGAAGTCGGCACAGATACGCAGTATTTT
CASSEVGTDTQYF
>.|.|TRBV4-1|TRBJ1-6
TGCGCCAGCAGCCAAGAGTCCAGACAGCGTAATTCACCCCTCCACTTT
CASSQESRQRNSPLHF
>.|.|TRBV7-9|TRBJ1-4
TGTGCCAGCAGCTCTCCACAGGGACGAAATGAAAAACTGTTTTTT
CASSSPQGRNEKLFF
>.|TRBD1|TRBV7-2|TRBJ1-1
TGTGCCAGCAGCTTCTTGACAGGGACCGAAGCTTTCTTT
CASSFLTGTEAFF
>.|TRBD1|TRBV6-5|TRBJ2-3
TGTGCCAGCAGTCCCGGGACAGGGGATACAGATACGCAGTATTTT
CASSPGTGDTDTQYF
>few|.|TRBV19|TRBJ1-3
TGTGCCAGCCGACAATTCTCTGGAAACACCATATATTTT
CASRQFSGNTIYF
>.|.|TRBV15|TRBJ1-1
TGTGCCACCAGCAGAGATCGGGCTGAAGCTTTCTTT
CATSRDRAEAFF
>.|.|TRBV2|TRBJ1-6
TGTGCCAGCAGTGGGGCGGGAGGGGATTCACCCCTCCACTTT
CASSGAGGDSPLHF
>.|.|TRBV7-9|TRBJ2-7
TGTGCCAGCAGGGGTCAGGGGGGATCCTACGAGCAGTACTTC
CASRGQGGSYEQYF
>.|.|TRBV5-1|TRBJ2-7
TGCGCCAGCAAGGACAGATGGGGCTACGAGCAGTACTTC
CASKDRWGYEQYF
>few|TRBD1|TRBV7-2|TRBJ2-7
TGTGCCAGCAGCTTAGCGCTTGGACAGGGCCCCTACGAGCAGTACTTC
CASSLALGQGPYEQYF
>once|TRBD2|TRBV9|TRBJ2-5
TGTGCCAGCAGCGTAGATAGTAGCGGGGGGCTCCAAGAGACCCAGTACTTC
CASSVDSSGGLQETQYF
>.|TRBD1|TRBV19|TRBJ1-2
TGTGCCAGTGGAAGGGGGCGTTATGGCTACACCTTC
CASGRGRYGYTF
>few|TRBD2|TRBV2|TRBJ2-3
TGTGCCAGCAGTGAAAGACTAGCGGTCACAGATACGCAGTATTTT
CASSERLAVTDTQYF
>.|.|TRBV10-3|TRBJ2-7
TGTGCCATCAGTGAAGGACAGATCTACGAGCAGTACTTC
CAISEGQIYEQYF
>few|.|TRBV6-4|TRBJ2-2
TGTGCCAGCAGTGAGCAGGGAACGAACACCGGGGAGCTGTTTTTT
CASSEQGTNTGELFF
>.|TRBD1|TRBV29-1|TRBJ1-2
TGCAGCGTCCTGGACAGGGGGACTAACTATGGCTACACCTTC
CSVLDRGTNYGYTF
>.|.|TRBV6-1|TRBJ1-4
TGTGCCAGCAAGAACAGGGAAAAGGCTAATGAAAAACTGTTTTTT
CASKNREKANEKLFF
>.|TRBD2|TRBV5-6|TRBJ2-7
TGTGCCAGCAGCTGGGGGCCTAGCGGGGGGACCTACGAGCAGTACTTC
CASSWGPSGGTYEQYF
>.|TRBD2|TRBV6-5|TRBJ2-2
TGTGCCAGCAGCGGGGGGGTTAACACCGGGGAGCTGTTTTTT
CASSGGVNTGELFF
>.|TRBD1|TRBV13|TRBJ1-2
TGTGCCAGCAGCTTAGGCCTTACAGGGGGGAGCTATGGCTACACCTTC
CASSLGLTGGSYGYTF
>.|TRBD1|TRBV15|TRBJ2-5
TGTGCCACCAGCAGTTCTGGACAGGGCCAAGAGACCCAGTACTTC
CATSSSGQGQETQYF
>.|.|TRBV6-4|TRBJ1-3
TGTGCCAGCAGTGGGGCGAGGACGGGGGAGGGAAACACCATATATTTT
CASSGARTGEGNTIYF
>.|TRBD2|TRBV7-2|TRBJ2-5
TGTGCCAGCAGCGTAGAGAGAGTAGGGAGGGGTGGGGAGACCCAGTACTTC
CASSVERVGRGGETQYF
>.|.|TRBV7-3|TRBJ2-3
TGTGCCAGCAGCTCAGGGGCAGATACGCAGTATTTT
CASSSGADTQYF
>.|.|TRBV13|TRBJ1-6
TGTGCCAGCAGCTTAGACCAGGGGAGATTGGAAGATAATTCACCCCTCCACTTT
CASSLDQGRLEDNSPLHF
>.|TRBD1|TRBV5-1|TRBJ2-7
TGCGCCAGCAGCTTGTTTTGCGGGACAGGGCCCCTATGGCAGTACTTC
CASSLFCGTGPLWQYF
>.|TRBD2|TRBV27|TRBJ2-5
TGTGCCAGCAGTTTAATCGCGGGGGGGCCTCTAGAGACCCAGTACTTC
CASSLIAGGPLETQYF
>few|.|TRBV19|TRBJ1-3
TGTGCCAGTAGTGGACAGAGTACCTCTGGAAACACCATATATTTT
CASSGQSTSGNTIYF
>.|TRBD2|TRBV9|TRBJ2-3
TGTGCCAGCAGCGGCGGGACTAGCGGGGCAGATACGCAGTATTTT
CASSGGTSGADTQYF
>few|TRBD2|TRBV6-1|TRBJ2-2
TGTGCCAGCGTTATGGGAGGGGCCGGGGAGCTGTTTTTT
CASVMGGAGELFF
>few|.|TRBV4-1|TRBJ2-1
TGCGCCAGCAGCCAAGATCTCCGGAGAGGCTCCTACAATGAGCAGTTCTTC
CASSQDLRRGSYNEQFF
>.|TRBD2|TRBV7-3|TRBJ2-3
TGTGCCAGCAGCTTAAGCGGGGGGGACACAGATACGCAGTATTTT
CASSLSGGDTDTQYF
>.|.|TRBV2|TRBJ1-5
TGTGCCAGCACTCGGGGAGCGGGCAATCAGCCCCAGCATTTT
CASTRGAGNQPQHF
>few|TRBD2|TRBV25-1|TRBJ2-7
TGTGCCAGCAGTGCTTACATCAGCGGGGGAAATCCCTACGAGCAGTACTTC
CASSAYISGGNPYEQYF
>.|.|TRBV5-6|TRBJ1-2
TGTGCCAGCAGCTCTACCAACTCGGATGGCTACACCTTC
CASSSTNSDGYTF
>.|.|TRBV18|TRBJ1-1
TGTGCCAGCTCTCTTAGGCCCGACGGGGGCACTGAAGCTTTCTTT
CASSLRPDGGTEAFF
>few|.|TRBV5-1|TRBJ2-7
TGCGCCAGCAGCTTCGGCAGCGGCTACGAGCAGTACTTC
CASSFGSGYEQYF
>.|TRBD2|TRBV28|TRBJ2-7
TGTGCCAGCAGTCCGTGGGGGGGGAGCTCCTACGAGCAGTACTTC
CASSPWGGSSYEQYF
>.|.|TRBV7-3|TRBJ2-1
TGTGCCAGCAGCCCATCGCGAGGCTCCTACAATGAGCAGTTCTTC
CASSPSRGSYNEQFF
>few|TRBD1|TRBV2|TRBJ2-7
TGTGCCAGCAGTCCCCCAGGACAGGTTCTCTACGAGCAGTACTTC
CASSPPGQVLYEQYF